Shown below are 27 T cell receptor beta chains from a single sample sequenced in a study of patients and donors after allogeneic stem cell transplantation. TCRdb independently ran MiXCR on the RT-PCR reads; one entry per CDR3 protein. The sample yields about 960,000 distinct CDR3 sequences, about 20% seen once. Sequences were obtained from blood, either unsorted or a sorted T cell fraction (not recorded which). The receptors here all came from a human donor who was either an allogeneic HSCT recipient or a stem cell or donor lymphocyte infusion donor (not recorded which). It is not recorded whose cells these are; they may come from a transplant donor.

J is TRBJ2-7 and V is TRBV20-1; D perhaps matches TRBD1 (6 bases). V lost 3 bases, J lost 1 base, and 16 bases lay in between. Germline loops: CDR1 DFQATT, CDR2 SNEGSKA (reference sequence). The CDR3 totals 15 residues. CDR3 nucleotides: TGCAGTGCTAGGGTCTGGACAGTTCTTTCCTACGAGCAGTACTTC. Encoded protein: CSARVWTVLSYEQYF.

The chain links TRBV7-9 to TRBJ1-5; D perhaps matches TRBD1 (5 bases). CDR3 size: 13 residues. V was shortened by 7 bases and J by 9 bases, with 16 bases between the two germline ends. Germline assignment: CDR1 SEHNR and CDR2 FQNEAQ (reference sequence). CDR3 residues: CASTLGVTGPQHF. Here the CDR3 DNA reads TGTGCCAGCACCTTGGGGGTGACTGGGCCCCAGCATTTT. The variable domain in full, with the rest retrieved from reference TRBV7-9 and TRBJ1-5, is DTGVSQNPRHKITKRGQNVTFRCDPISEHNRLYWYRQTLGQGPEFLTYFQNEAQLEKSRLLSDRFSAERPKGSFSTLEIQRTEQGDSAMYLCASTLGVTGPQHFGDGTRLSIL.

The chain couples TRBV20-1 to TRBJ1-5; TRBD1 might be the D (6 bases). Per germline, CDR1 DFQATT and CDR2 SNEGSKA (reference sequence). V shed 0 bases and J shed 3 bases, with 12 bases lying between them. The CDR3 spans 15 residues. CDR3 in DNA: TGCAGTGCTAGAGACGTACAGGGCAACAATCAGCCCCAGCATTTT. This gives the protein CSARDVQGNNQPQHF.

Only a few counts were recorded for this clonotype. The gene calls are TRBV15 and TRBJ1-5; D may be TRBD1 (6 bases). V was pared by 4 bases and J by 6 bases, with 16 bases between. The CDR3 sequence is 15 residues long. The germline CDR1 and CDR2 sequences are LNHNV and YYDKDF (reference sequence). The CDR3 DNA is TGTGCCACCAGCAAGTCAGGAGGGGGGAGTCAGCCCCAGCATTTT. Protein sequence: CATSKSGGGSQPQHF. Using reference TRBV15 and TRBJ1-5 for the parts outside the CDR3, the full variable domain is DAMVIQNPRYQVTQFGKPVTLSCSQTLNHNVMYWYQQKSSQAPKLLFHYYDKDFNNEADTPDNFQSRRPNTSFCFLDIRSPGLGDTAMYLCATSKSGGGSQPQHFGDGTRLSIL.

In this sample, this clonotype turned up a few times. J is TRBJ2-7 and V is TRBV20-1; D possibly corresponds to TRBD1 (5 bases). Germline CDR1 is DFQATT and CDR2 is SNEGSKA (reference sequence). The CDR3 has 13 residues. The V end was cut by 0 bases, the J end by 5 bases, with 11 bases between. DNA for the CDR3: TGCAGTGCTAGAGACAGGTGGGGCGACGAGCAGTACTTC. It specifies CSARDRWGDEQYF.

This clonotype was detected a few times. The J gene is TRBJ2-2, the V gene TRBV10-2; the D call may be TRBD1 or TRBD2 (5 bases each). The CDR3 length is 17 residues. Germline V gene data show CDR1 as WSHSY and CDR2 as SAAADI. V was cut by 7 bases and J by 4 bases, with 22 bases left in between. As DNA, the CDR3 is TGCGCCAGCACCCCAATACGGGACCCTACAGGCACCGGGGAGCTGTTTTTT. Translated, it gives CASTPIRDPTGTGELFF.

This clonotype has more than one count but fewer than ten. This chain joins TRBV12-3 or TRBV12-4 and TRBJ2-7; 7 nucleotides match TRBD1. The CDR3 loop spans 13 amino acids. V was pared by 5 bases and J by 7 bases, with 8 bases of the junction left unmatched. The CDR3: CASSPQGLREQYF. For the CDR3, the DNA is TGTGCCAGCAGTCCACAGGGGCTGAGGGAGCAGTACTTC.

This clonotype was counted ten times or more. The gene calls are TRBV29-1 and TRBJ1-1, with D maybe TRBD1 (5 bases). Germline CDR1 is SQVTM and CDR2 is ANQGSEA. The CDR3 is 13 residues long. The V end was cut by 7 bases, the J end by 6 bases, with 18 bases between. CDR3 region: CSGERGRSAEAFF. The DNA of the CDR3 is TGCAGCGGCGAAAGGGGCCGGAGCGCTGAAGCTTTCTTT.

This clonotype appeared a few times. The chain links TRBV5-1 to TRBJ2-3, with D perhaps matching TRBD2 (5 bases). Germline V gives CDR1 SGHRS, CDR2 YFSETQ. This CDR3 has 15 residues. The V end lost 5 bases, the J end lost 6 bases, and 19 bases lay between the germline ends. CDR3 in DNA: TGCGCCAGCAGGGTCTTTGGTAGCTTAGCGGATACGCAGTATTTT. Amino acids: CASRVFGSLADTQYF. The full variable domain, completed using reference TRBV5-1 and TRBJ2-3, is KAGVTQTPRYLIKTRGQQVTLSCSPISGHRSVSWYQQTPGQGLQFLFEYFSETQRNKGNFPGRFSGRQFSNSRSEMNVSTLELGDSALYLCASRVFGSLADTQYFGPGTRLTVL.

As regards this clonotype: No conserved phenylalanine or tryptophan ends this CDR3, so it is likely a read error. The chain uses TRBV6-5 and TRBJ1-6; D gene unclear. The V end lost 0 bases, the J end lost 0 bases, and 15 bases lay between the germline ends. The germline V gene encodes CDR1 MNHEY and CDR2 SVGAGI. This CDR3 has 19 residues. CDR3 region: CASSYSLGEASSYNSPLHV. CDR3 nucleotides: TGTGCCAGCAGTTACTCGCTTGGGGAGGCGAGCTCCTATAATTCACCCCTCCACGTT.

This clonotype occurred a few times. The rearrangement uses TRBV12-3 or TRBV12-4 and TRBJ2-1; D is unresolved. Deletions cut 2 bases from V and 8 bases from J, with 13 bases between. This CDR3 has 14 residues. The CDR3: CASSLRTIRDEQFF. Written as DNA, the CDR3 is TGTGCCAGCAGTTTAAGAACAATAAGGGATGAGCAGTTCTTC.

Many counts were recorded for this clonotype. This chain uses TRBV10-3 with TRBJ2-1; no reliable D call. Germline lookup yields CDR1 ENHRY and CDR2 SYGVKD. Trimming stripped 4 bases from V and 8 bases from J, with 12 bases between. The CDR3 is made up of 13 amino acids. CDR3 residues: CAISVSAGDEQFF. The CDR3 DNA reads TGTGCCATCAGTGTCTCGGCCGGCGATGAGCAGTTCTTC.

The chain links TRBV10-3 to TRBJ2-7, with 10 positions matching TRBD2. This CDR3 region has 16 residues. Trimming took 8 bases from V and 5 from J; bases not matched to a gene: 15. Germline V gives CDR1 ENHRY, CDR2 SYGVKD. CDR3 loop: CAISKEESSGSDEQYF. As DNA, the CDR3 is TGTGCCATCTCCAAAGAAGAATCTAGCGGGAGTGACGAGCAGTACTTC.

This clonotype was found many times. The CDR3 DNA follows: TGTGCCAGCAGTGGCAAACCGATCCCGGACCCTCCAAAGAGCCCAGAAGCTTTCTTT. It codes for CASSGKPIPDPPKSPEAFF. J is TRBJ1-1 and V is TRBV6-1, with D hard to call. Germline V gene data show CDR1 as MNHNS and CDR2 as SASEGT. Trimming left V 4 bases short and J 8 bases short, with 32 bases between. The CDR3 runs 19 residues.

This clonotype has only a few counts. This chain connects TRBV3-1 to TRBJ2-7, with 8 bases identical to TRBD2. The CDR3 totals 15 residues. V lost 4 bases, J lost 2 bases, and 7 bases stayed unmatched. Germline V lookup: CDR1 LGHDT, CDR2 YNNKEL (reference sequence). The CDR3 sequence: CASSPRLANPYEQYF. CDR3 DNA sequence: TGTGCCAGCAGCCCGAGACTAGCGAATCCCTACGAGCAGTACTTC.

The CDR3, as DNA: TGTGCCAGCAGCCCCGCCGGTTATAATTCACCCCTCCACTTT. Translated: CASSPAGYNSPLHF. The J gene is TRBJ1-6, the V gene TRBV12-3 or TRBV12-4; D is unresolved. The CDR3 is 14 amino acids. Trimming stripped 6 bases from V and 4 bases from J, with 10 bases between.

This clonotype came up many times. V and J are TRBV5-1 and TRBJ2-3; 9 bases fit TRBD1. The length of the CDR3 is 14 residues. With 3 bases clipped from V and 6 bases from J, the junction kept 5 bases outside the gene matches. In germline, CDR1 is SGHRS, CDR2 YFSETQ. The CDR3 is CASSSGQGADTQYF. CDR3 DNA sequence: TGCGCCAGCAGCTCGGGACAGGGAGCGGATACGCAGTATTTT. The variable domain in full, with the rest retrieved from reference TRBV5-1 and TRBJ2-3, is KAGVTQTPRYLIKTRGQQVTLSCSPISGHRSVSWYQQTPGQGLQFLFEYFSETQRNKGNFPGRFSGRQFSNSRSEMNVSTLELGDSALYLCASSSGQGADTQYFGPGTRLTVL.

This clonotype has at least ten counts. The V and J genes are TRBV7-2 and TRBJ2-7; D not certain. V lost 1 base to trimming and J lost 2 bases, with 6 bases between them. Germline V gives CDR1 SGHTA, CDR2 FQGNSA. The CDR3 contains 13 residues. The CDR3 DNA is TGTGCCAGCAGCTTAGGGTCACCCTACGAGCAGTACTTC. Amino acid sequence: CASSLGSPYEQYF.

This rearrangement joins TRBV27 to TRBJ2-7, with a possible D match to TRBD2 (6 bases). The CDR3 length is 13 residues. CDR1 MNHEY and CDR2 SMNVEV come from the germline V gene (reference sequence). The V end lost 2 bases, the J end lost 7 bases, and 12 bases lay between the germline ends. As DNA, the CDR3 is TGTGCCAGCAGTTTAAGGGACTCCGTGGAGCAGTACTTC. Translated: CASSLRDSVEQYF.

V and J are TRBV6-5 and TRBJ2-3; TRBD2 agrees at 9 bases. V lost 2 bases, J lost 2 bases, and 5 bases stayed unmatched. Germline lookup yields CDR1 MNHEY and CDR2 SVGAGI. CDR3 size: 16 residues. The CDR3 spells CASSYTPSGVTDTQYF. CDR3 bases: TGTGCCAGCAGTTACACTCCTAGCGGGGTCACAGATACGCAGTATTTT.

This clonotype was seen a few times. The rearrangement joins TRBV20-1 to TRBJ2-7; D unresolved. This CDR3 is built from 13 residues. Trimming cost V 6 bases and J 0 bases, with 12 bases left between them. The germline CDR1 and CDR2 sequences are DFQATT and SNEGSKA (reference sequence). CDR3 region: CSAKDGVSYEQYF. As DNA, the CDR3 is TGCAGTGCGAAGGATGGGGTCTCCTACGAGCAGTACTTC.

Points on this clonotype: Lacking the conserved final phenylalanine or tryptophan, this CDR3 likely reflects a read error. The DNA is left out, because the CDR3 cannot be placed on it with certainty; the CDR3 is given as TCRdb lists it. This sequence joins TRBV20-1 and TRBJ1-2. Germline V gene data show CDR1 as DFQATT and CDR2 as SNEGSKA (reference sequence). A total of 12 residues make up the CDR3, ends included. The CDR3 loop is CSASWAGPLTFL.

V gene TRBV9 combines with J gene TRBJ2-5, with a possible D match to TRBD2 (5 bases). Germline V lookup: CDR1 SGDLS, CDR2 YYNGEE. CDR3 length: 16 amino acids. V shed 0 bases and J shed 0 bases, with 12 bases lying between them. For the CDR3, the DNA is TGTGCCAGCAGCGTAGGGACTCAGAGCCACCAAGAGACCCAGTACTTC. Translation: CASSVGTQSHQETQYF.

This chain links TRBV5-1 with TRBJ1-1; tentatively, D is TRBD1 (6 bases). Germline loops: CDR1 SGHRS, CDR2 YFSETQ. Trimming pared 0 bases from V and 4 bases from J, leaving 10 bases between. The CDR3 is 14 amino acids. The CDR3 DNA reads TGCGCCAGCAGCTTGGCAGAGGGGGTCACTGAAGCTTTCTTT. Amino acids: CASSLAEGVTEAFF.

This clonotype was recorded at least ten times. The V and J genes are TRBV12-3 or TRBV12-4 and TRBJ2-1, with 7 bases aligning to TRBD1. J lost 9 bases, V lost 5 bases, and 1 base had no gene match. The CDR3 totals 11 residues. CDR3 DNA sequence: TGTGCCAGCAGTCCAGGGGGTGAGCAGTTCTTC. Protein sequence: CASSPGGEQFF.

This chain joins TRBV20-1 and TRBJ1-6, with a tentative D call TRBD1 (6 bases). V was trimmed by 6 bases and J by 5 bases, leaving 14 bases between them. The germline V gene has CDR1 DFQATT and CDR2 SNEGSKA (reference sequence). There are 14 residues in the CDR3. As DNA, the CDR3 is TGCAGTGCCCCTACGACAGGAAATAATTCACCCCTCCACTTT. Protein product: CSAPTTGNNSPLHF.

The chain is built from TRBV5-1 and TRBJ1-2; D unresolved. Germline V gives CDR1 SGHRS, CDR2 YFSETQ. The CDR3 spans 14 residues. The V end lost 7 bases, the J end lost 6 bases, and 19 bases lay between the germline ends. DNA of the CDR3: TGCGCCAGCTCTGTGGGAGGGCAGGCCAATGGCTACACCTTC. This sequence encodes CASSVGGQANGYTF.